This T cell receptor beta chain was identified in a study of cytomegalovirus exposure and HLA in healthy donors (dated by TCRdb to about 2017). Describing the broader study: The 666 repertoires of the first cohort and the 95 to 150 validation repertoires were produced on the same platform, according to a later analysis. In addition to the first cohort of around 670 subjects, a separate validation cohort of 120 different subjects was used. The study aimed to test whether cataloging public T cell receptors could reveal signatures of past pathogen exposure. The study combined high-throughput TCR immunosequencing, statistical association of individual TCRs with disease status, and machine learning to predict cytomegalovirus infection status. On the study overall, not on this receptor specifically: All 120 or so repertoires were used to score co-occurrence in the validation cohort in a later analysis, because that analysis had no HLA typing for the cohort. Most TCR sequences were observed very rarely across donors, whereas some public TCRs were present in many individuals. A later analysis found that TCRs clustered in the first cohort also tended to co-occur in the approximately 120 validation repertoires, with approximately 93% of cluster scores above 0. In vitro tests confirmed that a few of the cytomegalovirus-associated TCR beta chains recognize cytomegalovirus antigens. In the study, about 150 TCR beta chains were listed as associated with cytomegalovirus. Cytomegalovirus status was reported to be diagnosed by the classifier with high specificity and sensitivity in both the original and validation cohorts. It was suggested by the authors that the approach could potentially be generalized to other disease states and immunological phenotypes.

The donors were included in the validation cohort of over a hundred subjects, a group kept apart from the roughly 610-subject first cohort. The library relied on the immunoSEQ multiplex PCR assay. On the study's bioinformatics: To diagnose cytomegalovirus status from the catalog of TCR beta chain sequences, a statistical classification framework was built. TCRdb's version of the immuneACCESS table is confined to in-frame rearrangements and falls short of the full clone set. An unresolved V gene accounts for under half of the shortfall where checked; the remainder is of unknown origin. V and J calls and clone size come straight from that table; D and trimming were deduced from the DNA. This sample is represented by around 230,000 clones; approximately 84% of them were singletons. Of the sample, over 0.95% falls within the top ten clones. Of note for this clone: Its antigen is still unknown. Base qualities are not recorded, but no much larger clone differs from it by a single base.

CDR1 and CDR2, per the germline V gene, are SGHRS and YFSETQ. Including the terminal cysteine and phenylalanine, the CDR3 comprises 15 residues. Only the CDR3 part of the read is kept: 45 bases, read in frame from the first base. Trimming accounts for 0 bases at V and 3 bases at J, while the number of junction bases matched to no gene is 4. Source material: PBMCs. The source of this sequence is a woman under 40 in good health and CMV-seropositive. This receptor chain uses TRBV5-1 and TRBJ2-7, with 9 bases in between that match TRBD2. The sequence in DNA is TGCGCCAGCAGCTTGGAGGGTAGCGGGAGCTACGAGCAGTACTTC. This encodes CASSLEGSGSYEQYF.